This record looks at one T cell receptor (beta chain) sequence and its context. The data stem from a study of blood T cell repertoires in COVID-19. Overall study: COVID-19 samples, acute and convalescent, were from the United States, Italy and Spain. From T cells, B-cell-depleted T cells, or PBMCs came the material, which was cDNA or gDNA.

V shed 6 bases and J shed 4 bases, with 12 bases lying between them. The germline gives CDR1 WNHNN, CDR2 SYGVQD (reference sequence). This CDR3 contains 13 residues. Authors' analysis steps: From reference gene primer amplification, estimates of nucleated cell counts were derived. Clones were read by immunoSEQ multiplex PCR, and TCRdb kept only the in-frame ones, dropping some. D and trimming come from the DNA, and the V and J calls and clone size come from that table. The data hold under 200,000 clones, with about three quarters observed a single time. Material for sequencing was peripheral blood. The chain has TRBV10-1 and TRBJ1-2; D is unclear. The sequence was obtained from a man aged 55 to 70 with acute or convalescent COVID-19. CDR3 loop: CASSYSRIYGYTF. Written as DNA, the CDR3 is TGCGCCAGCAGCTACTCCAGGATCTATGGCTACACCTTC.